This is a list of T cell receptor beta chains from one sample in a study of cytomegalovirus exposure and HLA in healthy donors. The data were produced by immunoSEQ multiplex PCR, yet TCRdb's version contains in-frame clones alone and is incomplete. This sample has about 200,000 clones, with around 86% found just once. The sequencing sample was made of PBMCs. These receptors came from a woman younger than 30 in good health and CMV-seropositive. Each CDR3 is given with its conserved first and last residue. Each record gives: V gene, CDR3 length, clone size, D gene, J gene, CDR3 protein, CDR3 DNA. The D gene is left open where the match is weak. Not all rows give a size; the values are once, few, many and, for expanded clones, a class.

V gene: TRBV4-1; CDR3 length: 14; clone size: .; D gene: .; J gene: TRBJ2-3; CDR3 protein: CASRRGFGTDTQYF; CDR3 DNA: TGCGCCAGCAGGAGGGGGTTCGGCACAGATACGCAGTATTTT
V gene: TRBV29-1; CDR3 length: 17; clone size: .; D gene: .; J gene: TRBJ2-5; CDR3 protein: CSAMAFLGGQRQETQYF; CDR3 DNA: TGCAGCGCCATGGCCTTTTTGGGGGGGCAGAGGCAAGAGACCCAGTACTTC
V gene: TRBV29-1; CDR3 length: 13; clone size: .; D gene: .; J gene: TRBJ1-4; CDR3 protein: CSVTGTAGEKLFF; CDR3 DNA: TGCAGCGTCACGGGAACAGCCGGTGAAAAACTGTTTTTT
V gene: TRBV5-6; CDR3 length: 15; clone size: .; D gene: .; J gene: TRBJ2-3; CDR3 protein: CASKTPWANTDTQYF; CDR3 DNA: TGTGCCAGCAAAACCCCCTGGGCCAACACAGATACGCAGTATTTT
V gene: TRBV5-5; CDR3 length: 15; clone size: .; D gene: TRBD2; J gene: TRBJ2-7; CDR3 protein: CASSRTAGVIYEQYF; CDR3 DNA: TGTGCCAGCAGCCGGACGGCGGGAGTCATCTACGAGCAGTACTTC
V gene: TRBV27; CDR3 length: 12; clone size: once; D gene: .; J gene: TRBJ2-1; CDR3 protein: CASSSRPGEQFF; CDR3 DNA: TGTGCCAGCAGTTCCAGGCCAGGTGAGCAGTTCTTC
V gene: TRBV4-1; CDR3 length: 15; clone size: .; D gene: TRBD2; J gene: TRBJ2-1; CDR3 protein: CASSPRTSGKVEQFF; CDR3 DNA: TGCGCCAGCAGCCCTCGGACTAGCGGGAAGGTTGAGCAGTTCTTC
V gene: TRBV4-1; CDR3 length: 15; clone size: .; D gene: .; J gene: TRBJ1-3; CDR3 protein: CASSPTPTKGNTIYF; CDR3 DNA: TGCGCCAGCAGCCCAACCCCCACTAAAGGAAACACCATATATTTT
V gene: TRBV21-1; CDR3 length: 17; clone size: .; D gene: .; J gene: TRBJ2-7; CDR3 protein: CASSKKETSGTYYEQYF; CDR3 DNA: TGTGCCAGCAGCAAGAAGGAAACTAGCGGAACCTACTACGAGCAGTACTTC
V gene: TRBV6-5; CDR3 length: 12; clone size: .; D gene: .; J gene: TRBJ1-5; CDR3 protein: CASRRGNQPQHF; CDR3 DNA: TGTGCCAGCAGGCGGGGGAATCAGCCCCAGCATTTT
V gene: TRBV10-1; CDR3 length: 17; clone size: .; D gene: TRBD2; J gene: TRBJ2-1; CDR3 protein: CASSESRREGSYNEQFF; CDR3 DNA: TGCGCCAGCAGTGAGTCGAGGCGGGAGGGGTCCTACAATGAGCAGTTCTTC
V gene: TRBV5-1; CDR3 length: 14; clone size: .; D gene: .; J gene: TRBJ1-5; CDR3 protein: CASSLGGGYQPQHF; CDR3 DNA: TGCGCCAGCAGCTTGGGTGGAGGCTACCAGCCCCAGCATTTT
V gene: TRBV5-4; CDR3 length: 14; clone size: .; D gene: TRBD1; J gene: TRBJ2-2; CDR3 protein: CASSPLQGPGELFF; CDR3 DNA: TGTGCCAGCAGCCCTCTACAGGGGCCCGGGGAGCTGTTTTTT
V gene: TRBV7-2; CDR3 length: 15; clone size: .; D gene: .; J gene: TRBJ1-4; CDR3 protein: CASSPRGPINEKLFF; CDR3 DNA: TGTGCCAGCAGCCCGAGAGGTCCGATTAATGAAAAACTGTTTTTT
V gene: TRBV5-4; CDR3 length: 14; clone size: .; D gene: .; J gene: TRBJ1-3; CDR3 protein: CASSPRGSGNTIYF; CDR3 DNA: TGTGCCAGCAGCCCCCGGGGGAGCGGAAACACCATATATTTT
V gene: TRBV19; CDR3 length: 15; clone size: .; D gene: TRBD1; J gene: TRBJ1-2; CDR3 protein: CASSILFAGGRGYTF; CDR3 DNA: TGTGCCAGTAGTATCCTCTTCGCAGGGGGACGAGGCTACACCTTC
V gene: TRBV27; CDR3 length: 17; clone size: .; D gene: TRBD1; J gene: TRBJ1-5; CDR3 protein: CASSDHLGGASNQPQHF; CDR3 DNA: TGTGCCAGCAGTGACCACCTAGGGGGCGCGAGCAATCAGCCCCAGCATTTT
V gene: TRBV10-1; CDR3 length: 14; clone size: many; D gene: TRBD2; J gene: TRBJ2-1; CDR3 protein: CASSEDGRVAQQFF; CDR3 DNA: TGCGCCAGCAGTGAGGACGGGAGGGTTGCGCAGCAGTTCTTC
V gene: TRBV30; CDR3 length: 15; clone size: .; D gene: .; J gene: TRBJ2-7; CDR3 protein: CAWRNTELYSYEQYF; CDR3 DNA: TGTGCCTGGAGAAACACGGAGCTATACTCCTACGAGCAGTACTTC
V gene: TRBV5-1; CDR3 length: 16; clone size: .; D gene: TRBD1; J gene: TRBJ2-5; CDR3 protein: CASSLGPQGSQETQYF; CDR3 DNA: TGCGCCAGCAGCTTGGGGCCACAGGGGTCACAAGAGACCCAGTACTTC
V gene: TRBV5-6; CDR3 length: 15; clone size: .; D gene: .; J gene: TRBJ2-3; CDR3 protein: CASSDLGGGVDTQYF; CDR3 DNA: TGTGCCAGCAGCGACCTTGGGGGAGGAGTAGATACGCAGTATTTT
V gene: TRBV27; CDR3 length: 15; clone size: .; D gene: TRBD1; J gene: TRBJ1-2; CDR3 protein: CASSSPKTGLHGYTF; CDR3 DNA: TGTGCCAGCAGTTCGCCAAAGACAGGGTTGCATGGCTACACCTTC
V gene: TRBV27; CDR3 length: 17; clone size: .; D gene: TRBD1; J gene: TRBJ2-1; CDR3 protein: CASSPGQGYFGYNEQFF; CDR3 DNA: TGTGCCAGCAGTCCGGGACAGGGGTATTTCGGATACAATGAGCAGTTCTTC
V gene: TRBV5-4; CDR3 length: 15; clone size: once; D gene: TRBD2; J gene: TRBJ2-2; CDR3 protein: CASSLEPGGSGELFF; CDR3 DNA: TGTGCCAGCAGCTTGGAACCCGGGGGGTCCGGGGAGCTGTTTTTT
V gene: TRBV5-8; CDR3 length: 14; clone size: .; D gene: .; J gene: TRBJ1-2; CDR3 protein: CASSFTGDFYGYTF; CDR3 DNA: TGTGCCAGCAGCTTCACAGGAGATTTCTATGGCTACACCTTC
V gene: TRBV30; CDR3 length: 14; clone size: .; D gene: TRBD1; J gene: TRBJ1-1; CDR3 protein: CAWSLQGWITEAFF; CDR3 DNA: TGTGCCTGGAGTCTACAGGGGTGGATCACTGAAGCTTTCTTT
V gene: TRBV5-6; CDR3 length: 16; clone size: .; D gene: .; J gene: TRBJ2-1; CDR3 protein: CASSLIGARSYNEQFF; CDR3 DNA: TGTGCCAGCAGCTTGATAGGGGCCCGATCCTACAATGAGCAGTTCTTC
V gene: TRBV28; CDR3 length: 14; clone size: .; D gene: TRBD1; J gene: TRBJ1-2; CDR3 protein: CASSWGQGHYGYTF; CDR3 DNA: TGTGCCAGCAGTTGGGGACAGGGACACTATGGCTACACCTTC
V gene: TRBV11-2; CDR3 length: 16; clone size: .; D gene: TRBD1; J gene: TRBJ2-7; CDR3 protein: CASSYTGTGLAYEQYF; CDR3 DNA: TGTGCCAGCAGCTATACCGGGACAGGGCTAGCCTACGAGCAGTACTTC
V gene: TRBV6-1; CDR3 length: 15; clone size: .; D gene: TRBD1; J gene: TRBJ1-2; CDR3 protein: CASSESPWTGKGYTF; CDR3 DNA: TGTGCCAGCAGTGAAAGTCCCTGGACAGGGAAAGGCTACACCTTC
V gene: TRBV5-1; CDR3 length: 15; clone size: .; D gene: TRBD2; J gene: TRBJ2-7; CDR3 protein: CASSPLAGGPVEQYF; CDR3 DNA: TGCGCCAGCAGCCCACTAGCGGGAGGGCCAGTCGAGCAGTACTTC
V gene: TRBV7-6; CDR3 length: 14; clone size: .; D gene: TRBD1; J gene: TRBJ2-7; CDR3 protein: CASSFRQGSPEQYF; CDR3 DNA: TGTGCCAGCAGCTTTAGACAGGGTTCCCCCGAGCAGTACTTC
V gene: TRBV30; CDR3 length: 15; clone size: few; D gene: TRBD1; J gene: TRBJ1-1; CDR3 protein: CAYALQGAIVAEAFF; CDR3 DNA: TGTGCCTATGCACTACAGGGGGCGATTGTAGCTGAAGCTTTCTTT
V gene: TRBV7-9; CDR3 length: 13; clone size: .; D gene: .; J gene: TRBJ2-7; CDR3 protein: CASGRSLPYEQYF; CDR3 DNA: TGTGCCAGCGGCCGGAGCCTTCCCTACGAGCAGTACTTC
V gene: TRBV19; CDR3 length: 15; clone size: .; D gene: TRBD1; J gene: TRBJ2-3; CDR3 protein: CASSSRDSTTDTQYF; CDR3 DNA: TGTGCCAGTAGTTCCCGGGACAGTACCACAGATACGCAGTATTTT
V gene: TRBV7-9; CDR3 length: 17; clone size: .; D gene: .; J gene: TRBJ2-1; CDR3 protein: CASSLGTGREEYNEQFF; CDR3 DNA: TGTGCCAGCAGCTTAGGGACTGGGCGAGAGGAATACAATGAGCAGTTCTTC
V gene: TRBV27; CDR3 length: 16; clone size: .; D gene: TRBD1; J gene: TRBJ1-1; CDR3 protein: CASSYRAGGLDTEAFF; CDR3 DNA: TGTGCCAGCAGTTATCGGGCAGGGGGGCTGGACACTGAAGCTTTCTTT
V gene: TRBV7-6; CDR3 length: 13; clone size: .; D gene: .; J gene: TRBJ1-1; CDR3 protein: CASSLDRNTEAFF; CDR3 DNA: TGTGCCAGCAGCTTAGATCGGAACACTGAAGCTTTCTTT
V gene: TRBV5-1; CDR3 length: 15; clone size: .; D gene: .; J gene: TRBJ1-2; CDR3 protein: CASSDSGSDPWGYTF; CDR3 DNA: TGCGCCAGCAGCGACTCAGGGTCCGACCCGTGGGGCTACACCTTC
V gene: TRBV2; CDR3 length: 14; clone size: .; D gene: TRBD1; J gene: TRBJ2-7; CDR3 protein: CASGWDRGSYEQYF; CDR3 DNA: TGTGCCAGCGGTTGGGACAGGGGTTCCTACGAGCAGTACTTC
V gene: TRBV7-2; CDR3 length: 15; clone size: once; D gene: TRBD1; J gene: TRBJ1-2; CDR3 protein: CASSLGDRAFYGYTF; CDR3 DNA: TGTGCCAGCAGCTTGGGGGACAGGGCCTTCTATGGCTACACCTTC
V gene: TRBV30; CDR3 length: 13; clone size: once; D gene: .; J gene: TRBJ2-4; CDR3 protein: CAWANIQGNIQYF; CDR3 DNA: TGTGCCTGGGCCAATATACAGGGAAACATTCAGTACTTC
V gene: TRBV7-9; CDR3 length: 14; clone size: .; D gene: TRBD2; J gene: TRBJ2-5; CDR3 protein: CASSRLAGRETQYF; CDR3 DNA: TGTGCCAGCAGCCGACTAGCGGGAAGAGAGACCCAGTACTTC
V gene: TRBV19; CDR3 length: 14; clone size: few; D gene: TRBD1; J gene: TRBJ1-2; CDR3 protein: CASSRGTGLYGYTF; CDR3 DNA: TGTGCCAGTAGTAGGGGGACAGGGCTCTATGGCTACACCTTC
V gene: TRBV30; CDR3 length: 11; clone size: few; D gene: .; J gene: TRBJ1-1; CDR3 protein: CAWRGRNDAFF; CDR3 DNA: TGTGCCTGGAGGGGGAGAAACGATGCTTTCTTT
V gene: TRBV5-1; CDR3 length: 14; clone size: .; D gene: .; J gene: TRBJ1-1; CDR3 protein: CASSSTTAGTEAFF; CDR3 DNA: TGCGCCAGCAGCTCCACGACAGCCGGGACTGAAGCTTTCTTT
V gene: TRBV30; CDR3 length: 15; clone size: .; D gene: .; J gene: TRBJ2-7; CDR3 protein: CAWSSWPEGHYEQYF; CDR3 DNA: TGTGCCTGGAGTTCCTGGCCGGAGGGGCACTACGAGCAGTACTTC
V gene: TRBV5-4; CDR3 length: 14; clone size: .; D gene: TRBD2; J gene: TRBJ2-2; CDR3 protein: CASSPGGGTGELFF; CDR3 DNA: TGTGCCAGCAGCCCGGGGGGGGGTACCGGGGAGCTGTTTTTT
V gene: TRBV10-3; CDR3 length: 14; clone size: .; D gene: TRBD1; J gene: TRBJ2-7; CDR3 protein: CAITSDRGNYEQYF; CDR3 DNA: TGTGCCATCACTAGCGACAGGGGAAACTACGAGCAGTACTTC
V gene: TRBV27; CDR3 length: 14; clone size: .; D gene: .; J gene: TRBJ2-5; CDR3 protein: CASSLGGFQETQYF; CDR3 DNA: TGTGCCAGCAGTTTAGGAGGATTCCAAGAGACCCAGTACTTC
V gene: TRBV5-4; CDR3 length: 15; clone size: .; D gene: TRBD1; J gene: TRBJ1-1; CDR3 protein: CASSLSRTGGTEAFF; CDR3 DNA: TGTGCCAGCAGCTTGAGTCGGACAGGGGGCACTGAAGCTTTCTTT